This TCR beta chain emerged from a study of T cell repertoires in cytomegalovirus infection. Study in general: Matching HLA type, along with CMV infection, was indicated by public TCR beta signatures.

TCRdb reprocessed the reads via MiXCR and lists one record per CDR3 protein. In the table there are 100,000 or so distinct CDR3 sequences, about 22% of which are singletons. Study conclusions and caveats: Summed public TCR beta family frequency identified CMV carriers bearing the relevant HLA.

This clonotype was counted ten times or more. Its antigen is not identified. V was clipped by 9 bases and J by 4 bases; unmatched bases: 3. CDR3 length: 13 amino acids. The germline CDR1 and CDR2 sequences are LNHNV and YYDKDF (reference sequence). The V call is TRBV15, the J call TRBJ2-3, with 11 bases identical to TRBD1. This sequence originates from a human donor in good health (CMV status not recorded). Some clones in this sample may be carry-over from other donors' samples. The source material was CD8+ T cells from PBMCs. The CDR3 DNA reads as TGTGCCACGGGACAGGGGGTGGCAGATACGCAGTATTTT. Translating it yields CATGQGVADTQYF. The whole variable domain, remainder taken from reference TRBV15 and TRBJ2-3, is DAMVIQNPRYQVTQFGKPVTLSCSQTLNHNVMYWYQQKSSQAPKLLFHYYDKDFNNEADTPDNFQSRRPNTSFCFLDIRSPGLGDTAMYLCATGQGVADTQYFGPGTRLTVL.